This T cell receptor beta chain was obtained from a study of T cell clonotyping in hematopoietic cell transplantation. Clones were sequenced by immunoSEQ multiplex PCR, and TCRdb holds only the in-frame ones, with some missing. The data show about 27,000 clones, approximately 94% seen once. Trimming removed 1 base at V and 0 bases at J, with 13 bases between. This CDR3 has 16 residues. Germline V CDR1 and CDR2: SGHNT, YENEEA. The specimen sequenced was peripheral blood mononuclear cells. The chain links TRBV11-3 to TRBJ2-7; D call uncertain. This sequence was found in a man aged 50 to 59 in good health. Some clones in this sample may be carry-over from other donors' samples. CDR3 residues: CASSLGPARDSYEQYF. CDR3 nucleotide sequence: TGTGCCAGCAGCTTAGGTCCGGCAAGGGACTCCTACGAGCAGTACTTC. The full variable domain, its missing parts supplied by reference TRBV11-3 and TRBJ2-7, is EAGVVQSPRYKIIEKKQPVAFWCNPISGHNTLYWYLQNLGQGPELLIRYENEEAVDDSQLPKDRFSAERLKGVDSTLKIQPAELGDSAVYLCASSLGPARDSYEQYFGPGTRLTVT.